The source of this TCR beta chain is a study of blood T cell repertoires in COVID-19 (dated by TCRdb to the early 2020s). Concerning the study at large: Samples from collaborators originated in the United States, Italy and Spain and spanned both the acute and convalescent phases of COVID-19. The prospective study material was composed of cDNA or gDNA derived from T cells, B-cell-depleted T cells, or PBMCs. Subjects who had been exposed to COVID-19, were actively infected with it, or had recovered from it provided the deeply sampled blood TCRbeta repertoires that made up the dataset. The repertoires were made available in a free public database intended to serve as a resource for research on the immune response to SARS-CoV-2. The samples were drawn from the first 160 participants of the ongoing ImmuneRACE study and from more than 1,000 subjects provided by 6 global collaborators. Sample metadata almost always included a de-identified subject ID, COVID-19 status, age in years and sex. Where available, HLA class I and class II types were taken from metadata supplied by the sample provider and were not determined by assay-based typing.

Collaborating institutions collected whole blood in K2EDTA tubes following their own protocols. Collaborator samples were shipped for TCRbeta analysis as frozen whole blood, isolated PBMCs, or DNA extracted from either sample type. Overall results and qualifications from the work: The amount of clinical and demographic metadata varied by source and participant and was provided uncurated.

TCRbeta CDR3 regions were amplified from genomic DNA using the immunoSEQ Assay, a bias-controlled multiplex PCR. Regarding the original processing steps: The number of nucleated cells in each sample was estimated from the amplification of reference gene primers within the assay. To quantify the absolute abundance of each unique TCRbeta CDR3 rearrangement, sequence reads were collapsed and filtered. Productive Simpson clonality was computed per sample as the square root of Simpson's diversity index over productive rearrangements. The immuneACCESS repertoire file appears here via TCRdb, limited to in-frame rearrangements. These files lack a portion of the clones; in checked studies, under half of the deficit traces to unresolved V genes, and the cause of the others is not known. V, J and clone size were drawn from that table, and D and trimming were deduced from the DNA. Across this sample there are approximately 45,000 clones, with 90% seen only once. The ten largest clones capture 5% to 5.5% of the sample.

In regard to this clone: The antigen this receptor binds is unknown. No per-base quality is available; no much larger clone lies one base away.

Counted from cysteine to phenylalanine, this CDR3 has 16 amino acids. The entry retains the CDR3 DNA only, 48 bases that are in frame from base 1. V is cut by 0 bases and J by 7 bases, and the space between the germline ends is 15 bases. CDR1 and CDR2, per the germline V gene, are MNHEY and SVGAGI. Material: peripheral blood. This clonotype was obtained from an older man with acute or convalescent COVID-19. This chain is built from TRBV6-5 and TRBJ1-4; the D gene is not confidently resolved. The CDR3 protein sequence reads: CASSYSPDGRSEKLFF. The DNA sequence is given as TGTGCCAGCAGTTACTCCCCTGACGGAAGGAGTGAAAAACTGTTTTTT.